Presented here are 13 T cell receptor beta chains from one specimen sequenced in a study of T cells in Graves' hyperthyroidism and ophthalmopathy. TCR beta CDR3 sequences were amplified from RNA transcripts. Primed by the HTBI set, a first-round RT-PCR was run on the TCR CDR3. TCRdb called the multiplex PCR reads again in MiXCR, with one record for every CDR3 protein. This table has around 100,000 distinct CDR3 sequences, 45% to 50% appearing once. Sequenced input: blood. These receptors originate from a man aged 40-55 years with Graves' hyperthyroidism.

This clonotype was seen repeatedly, ten times or more. The V and J genes are TRBV5-1 and TRBJ2-7; D is undetermined. CDR3 length equals 14 residues. Trimming left V 0 bases short and J 3 bases short, with 10 bases between. Germline lookup yields CDR1 SGHRS and CDR2 YFSETQ. CDR3 bases: TGCGCCAGCAGCTTGGAGGCGATTAGCTACGAGCAGTACTTC. It yields the protein CASSLEAISYEQYF.

This clonotype appeared many times. The chain uses TRBV5-1 and TRBJ2-7, with TRBD1 as a possible D gene (6 bases). CDR1 is SGHRS, CDR2 YFSETQ, per germline. The V end was cut by 1 base, the J end by 5 bases, with 13 bases between. The CDR3 has 14 amino acids. The CDR3 sequence is CASSLLAPGDEQYF. The DNA of the CDR3 is TGCGCCAGCAGCTTGTTAGCGCCAGGGGACGAGCAGTACTTC.

On this clonotype itself: The junction departs from germline at one end; a sequencing error may be responsible. V and J are TRBV7-2 and TRBJ2-2, with 7 bases lining up with TRBD1. Germline V gene lookup returns CDR1 SGHTA and CDR2 FQGNSA. The CDR3 contains 14 residues. The CDR3, as DNA: TGTGCCGGGAAGCCCATTACAGGGGCCGGGAAGCTGTTTTTT. Protein product: CAGKPITGAGKLFF.

This clonotype was counted once. The chain carries TRBV9 and TRBJ2-2; D remains ambiguous. Between the trimmed V and J ends, which lost 7 bases and 3 bases, there was a span of 10 bases. This CDR3 is built from 13 residues. The V gene's germline CDR1 is SGDLS and CDR2 YYNGEE. This CDR3 reads CASSPGHTGELFF. CDR3 coding DNA: TGTGCCAGCTCACCAGGACACACCGGGGAGCTGTTTTTT. Filled out from reference TRBV9 and TRBJ2-2, the complete variable domain reads DSGVTQTPKHLITATGQRVTLRCSPRSGDLSVYWYQQSLDQGLQFLIQYYNGEERAKGNILERFSAQQFPDLHSELNLSSLELGDSALYFCASSPGHTGELFFGEGSRLTVL.

This clonotype was observed once. The conserved phenylalanine or tryptophan is not found at the CDR3 terminus, so this likely reflects a read error. The chain uses TRBV4-2 and TRBJ1-4, with TRBD1 matching over 8 bases. Germline V lookup: CDR1 LGHNA, CDR2 YNFKEQ. The CDR3 length is 13 residues. CDR3 sequence reads: CASSHNRGERLFS. DNA of the CDR3: TGTGCCAGCAGTCATAACAGGGGGGAAAGACTGTTTTCT.

This clonotype was seen ten or more times. For the CDR3, the DNA is TGTGCCAGCAGCGTAGGGAGCATTCTAAACTATGGCTACACCTTC. This translates into CASSVGSILNYGYTF. This chain connects TRBV9 to TRBJ1-2; unclear D gene. This CDR3 is built from 15 residues. Germline loops: CDR1 SGDLS, CDR2 YYNGEE. Trimming stripped 0 bases from V and 2 bases from J, with 11 bases between. The complete variable domain, with remaining parts taken from reference TRBV9 and TRBJ1-2, reads DSGVTQTPKHLITATGQRVTLRCSPRSGDLSVYWYQQSLDQGLQFLIQYYNGEERAKGNILERFSAQQFPDLHSELNLSSLELGDSALYFCASSVGSILNYGYTFGSGTRLTVV.

The chain combines TRBV15 with TRBJ2-1; D remains unclear. With 4 bases removed from V and 2 bases from J, the gap between germline ends came to 12 bases. CDR3 size: 15 residues. Germline V lookup: CDR1 LNHNV, CDR2 YYDKDF (reference sequence). The CDR3 DNA sequence: TGTGCCACCAGCAATAAAATTGAAGCCTACAATGAGCAGTTCTTC. Translation gives CATSNKIEAYNEQFF.

The J gene is TRBJ2-3, the V gene TRBV25-1; unclear D gene. The V and J ends lost 7 bases and 0 bases respectively, with 8 bases between them. CDR3 length: 13 residues. CDR1 and CDR2 from the germline V gene are MGHDK and SYGVNS. As DNA, the CDR3 is TGTGCCAGCAAGGCTGTGAGCACAGATACGCAGTATTTT. It encodes CASKAVSTDTQYF. Looking up the rest from reference TRBV25-1 and TRBJ2-3 gives the full variable domain: EADIYQTPRYLVIGTGKKITLECSQTMGHDKMYWYQQDPGMELHLIHYSYGVNSTEKGDLSSESTVSRIRTEHFPLTLESARPSHTSQYLCASKAVSTDTQYFGPGTRLTVL.

The V and J genes are TRBV4-1 and TRBJ2-7; the match to TRBD1 covers 7 bases. The CDR3 contains 15 residues. The junction had 8 bases not matched to a gene; V was cut back by 4 bases and J by 2 bases. Germline V gene sequence: CDR1 MGHRA, CDR2 YSYEKL. The DNA for the CDR3 is TGCGCCAGCAGCCGGCTCGGGGACAGTGCCTACGAGCAGTACTTC. Amino acids: CASSRLGDSAYEQYF.

A word on this clonotype: One end of the junction varies from germline; a read error may be responsible. V and J are TRBV6-5 and TRBJ2-7; weak D call: TRBD2 (5 bases). Germline V CDR1 and CDR2: MNHEY, SVGAGI. This CDR3 is built from 14 residues. For the CDR3, the DNA is TGTGCCGGCGGGCGACGAGCCGAGGGCTGCGAGCAGTGCTTC. Residues: CAGGRRAEGCEQCF.

This clonotype was picked up many times. The chain uses TRBV20-1 and TRBJ2-7; D is possibly TRBD2 (5 bases). The CDR3 runs 13 residues. Trimming stripped 4 bases from V and 3 bases from J, with 13 bases between. The germline gives CDR1 DFQATT, CDR2 SNEGSKA (reference sequence). The chain's CDR3 is CSANEPGDYEQYF. In DNA form, the CDR3 reads TGCAGTGCTAACGAACCCGGGGACTACGAGCAGTACTTC.

The chain has TRBV4-2 and TRBJ1-2; D ambiguous. Trimming shortened V by 0 bases and J by 0 bases, and 11 bases separated the two germline ends. The CDR3 is made up of 16 amino acids. Germline lookup yields CDR1 LGHNA and CDR2 YNFKEQ. As DNA, the CDR3 is TGTGCCAGCAGCCAAGATTTGCGGGTTTCTAACTATGGCTACACCTTC. It specifies CASSQDLRVSNYGYTF.

The chain carries TRBV29-1 and TRBJ1-3; TRBD1 agrees at 10 bases. The CDR3 has 15 amino acids. Germline V CDR1 and CDR2: SQVTM, ANQGSEA. V was clipped by 7 bases and J by 4 bases; unmatched bases: 10. The CDR3 DNA sequence: TGCAGCGCCCGGACAGGGGGTATGGAGGGAAACACCATATATTTT. Protein: CSARTGGMEGNTIYF.